One sample yielded the 3 T cell receptor beta chains listed below, sequenced in a study of blood T cell repertoires in COVID-19 (TCRdb year 2020). Library creation used the immunoSEQ multiplex PCR assay. Imported from immuneACCESS, the table was reduced by TCRdb to in-frame sequences with V and J called. These copies leave out some clones; in studies compared against another copy, an unresolved V gene accounts for under half, and the cause of the remainder is not known. Present in this sample are roughly 410,000 clones, approximately 89% of which were seen just once. About 1.4% of the sample is in the top ten clones. The sample taken for sequencing was peripheral blood. The source is a woman between 40 and 55 years old with COVID-19, enrolled during active disease.

The chain has TRBV4-3 and TRBJ2-7, with a possible D match to TRBD2 (5 bases). This CDR3 is built from 15 residues. Deletions cut 3 bases from V and 6 bases from J, with 18 bases between. Germline CDR1 and CDR2: LGHNA and YSLEER. The CDR3 loop is CASSQVVGELGEQYF. CDR3 coding DNA: TGCGCCAGCAGCCAGGTGGTGGGAGAATTGGGCGAGCAGTACTTC.

This chain links TRBV6-1 with TRBJ1-2; D uncertain. V was cut by 2 bases and J by 2 bases, with 12 bases left in between. The CDR3 length is 15 residues. The germline gives CDR1 MNHNS, CDR2 SASEGT. Written as DNA, the CDR3 is TGTGCCAGCAGTGAACGGCGACACTCGAACTATGGCTACACCTTC. It yields the protein CASSERRHSNYGYTF.

The chain employs TRBV14 and TRBJ1-3; 7 bases match TRBD1. This CDR3 spans 16 amino acids. Germline-derived CDR1 and CDR2 are SGHDN and FVKESK. V was clipped by 0 bases and J by 4 bases; unmatched bases: 6. CDR3: CASSQDSEGAGNTIYF. The DNA of the CDR3 is TGTGCCAGCAGCCAAGATTCTGAGGGGGCAGGAAACACCATATATTTT.